The T cell receptor (beta chain) under discussion was sequenced for a study of T cell responses to AZD1222 COVID-19 vaccine (dated by TCRdb to about 2021). With regard to the full study: Because spike-specific TCR depth and breadth did not differ between the two schedules, AZD1222 recipients who got a second dose at roughly 4 weeks were pooled with those who got a second dose at roughly 12 weeks. A total of over 230 trial participants underwent TCR sequencing, of whom some 210 received two doses of AZD1222 and around 26 received two doses of the MenACWY control vaccine. Enrollment into the trials was organized by age into subgroups of 18-55, 56-69 and 70-plus years, and those subgroups contained roughly 150, 30 and 60 TCR-sequenced participants, respectively. On the study overall, not on this receptor specifically: Most participants were white British and females outnumbered males, and the authors suggested that clonal diversity may have been underestimated. Nearly half of unique spike-specific TCRs reportedly recognized epitopes outside regions mutated in the B.1.351 and B.1.1.7 variants. Conclusions about previously exposed vaccinees are limited because only five to seven AZD1222 recipients were SARS-CoV-2 seropositive at baseline. After two AZD1222 doses, spike-specific TCR breadth and depth were significantly higher than at day 0 and than in MenACWY recipients. In the small 56-69-year group, the increase in depth fell short of significance, most likely because of low power. Vaccine-associated CD4 TCRs spanned the whole spike protein, with dominant responses in regions 160-218 and 743-854. Because no day 14 peak-response samples were available, the repertoires could be characterized only after the peak T cell response.

The CDR3 regions of human TCRbeta chains were analyzed by immunosequencing. The original pipeline was this. TCRs in the repertoires were matched against a reference library of SARS-CoV-2-specific TCRs that had been generated with the MIRA antigen-specificity platform. Breadth was defined as the fraction of unique TCRs that were SARS-CoV-2-associated. Depth was defined as the fraction of total T cells that were SARS-CoV-2-associated. Using the MIRA data, every spike-specific TCR was mapped to the spike region that the TCR reacted to and assigned to either a CD4 or a CD8 class. Log10-transformed breadth and depth values were compared by one-way ANOVA with Sidak's multiple comparisons tests. The clones in this table, taken by TCRdb from immuneACCESS, are in-frame only. Not every clone is retained; where verified, under half of the shortfall comes from an unresolved V gene, and the cause of the rest is unknown. The V and J calls and the clone size are those of that table, but D and trimming were determined from the DNA. The sample has 150,000 to 200,000 clones on record, approximately 90% of them singletons. Around 5.8% of the sample is held by the ten biggest clonotypes.

The time point label here, explained by the study, means: baseline before first vaccination. The vaccinee samples were drawn from two UK trials, COV001 and COV002, one of which was a single-blind randomized controlled phase 2/3 trial testing AZD1222 (ChAdOx1 nCoV-19) in healthy adults. For TCRbeta chain sequencing, PBMC samples were collected from trial participants at day 0 and at day 28 after the second dose. The trim is 4 bases for V and 5 bases for J, with a gap of 11 bases between the germline ends. Sequences LGHDT (CDR1) and YNNKEL (CDR2) are obtained from the germline V gene (reference sequence). The CDR3 starts with the cysteine, ends with the phenylalanine, and has 13 residues. Solely the CDR3 DNA is kept, with 39 bases framed from the first base. Note on this clone: What this receptor recognizes is not known. The record has no base qualities; no much larger clone is one base away.

The sequenced sample was peripheral blood, obtained on day 0 of AZD1222 vaccination. The chain was built from TRBV3-1 (or the pseudogene TRBV3-2) and TRBJ2-5, with no D gene named confidently. The sequence came from an adult in good health. The CDR3 is CASSRQSRETQYF. In nucleotides, the sequence is TGTGCCAGCAGCCGGCAGAGCAGGGAGACCCAGTACTTC.